These T cell receptor beta chains were read from a single sample in a study of CD8 T cells in ankylosing spondylitis. TCRdb re-derived calls from the 5' RACE reads in MiXCR, one entry per CDR3 protein. Among about 150,000 distinct CDR3 sequences, 40% to 50% were seen once, and the ten largest hold over 12%. Source material: synovial fluid, either unsorted or a sorted T cell fraction (not recorded which). The receptor set was obtained from a male donor with ankylosing spondylitis. Each CDR3 is given with its conserved first and last residue. The D gene is left open where the match is weak. A row's size may be missing; if present it is once, few, many or a size class.

TRBV7-2,TRBD1,TRBJ2-7,NA,CASSRRSGQESQGQYF,TGTGCCAGCAGCCGACGGTCGGGACAGGAAAGTCAAGGGCAGTACTTC
TRBV12-3/TRBV12-4,TRBD1,TRBJ2-7,NA,CASSPTGTGYYEQYF,TGTGCCAGCAGTCCGACCGGGACAGGCTACTACGAGCAGTACTTC
TRBV28,NA,TRBJ2-3,few,CASSLDSDTDTQYF,TGTGCCAGCAGTTTAGATTCCGACACAGATACGCAGTATTTT
TRBV27,NA,TRBJ2-3,NA,CASRLGGRPTDTQYF,TGTGCCAGCAGACTCGGTGGGAGGCCCACAGATACGCAGTATTTT
TRBV5-1,NA,TRBJ1-6,once,CASSLARMGRLGNSPLHF,TGCGCCAGCAGCTTGGCCCGTATGGGGAGGTTGGGGAATTCACCCCTCCACTTT
TRBV10-3,NA,TRBJ2-1,few,CAISESVGYNEQFF,TGTGCCATCAGTGAGTCAGTAGGGTACAATGAGCAGTTCTTC
TRBV9,NA,TRBJ2-2,NA,CASSVESGFNTGELFF,TGTGCCAGCAGCGTAGAAAGCGGGTTCAACACCGGGGAGCTGTTTTTT
TRBV27,NA,TRBJ2-7,NA,CASSLLPFYEQYF,TGTGCCAGCAGTTTATTACCGTTCTACGAGCAGTACTTC
TRBV28,NA,TRBJ2-7,few,CASSSGYYEQYF,TGTGCCAGCAGCTCGGGGTACTACGAGCAGTACTTC
TRBV7-9,TRBD2,TRBJ2-3,NA,CARSLSAGGSTDTQYF,TGTGCCAGAAGCTTATCAGCGGGAGGGTCCACAGATACGCAGTATTTT
TRBV4-1,NA,TRBJ1-1,NA,CASSQVMLRDMNTEAFF,TGCGCCAGCAGCCAAGTAATGCTCAGGGACATGAACACTGAAGCTTTCTTT
TRBV27,TRBD1,TRBJ2-7,few,CASSIADRDGYEQYF,TGTGCCAGCAGCATAGCTGACAGGGACGGCTACGAGCAGTACTTC
TRBV2,NA,TRBJ2-5,NA,CASRKRGRETQYF,TGTGCCAGCAGAAAAAGGGGTCGGGAGACCCAGTACTTC
TRBV6-1,NA,TRBJ2-6,NA,CASSPQLRVGANVLTF,TGTGCCAGCAGTCCCCAACTCAGGGTTGGGGCCAACGTCCTGACTTTC